This TCR beta chain was recovered during a study of T-cell memory formation after mild COVID-19. Study-level points and caveats: A second wave expanding day 15 to 37 was CD4+-biased; contracting clones were balanced. Contracting CD4+ clones sat mainly in CM and EM; CD8+ in EMRA.

TCRdb re-called the 5' RACE reads with MiXCR, one entry per CDR3 protein. This sample has fewer than 200,000 distinct CDR3 sequences, with about a fifth found just once. As regards this clonotype: Antigen unknown.

Per germline, CDR1 SGHVS and CDR2 FQNEAQ. The CDR3 covers 14 residues. The germline V and J ends were trimmed by 1 base and 5 bases, with 9 bases remaining between them. The sequence was obtained from an adult woman who had mild COVID-19 (a few samples of this study predate the infection). Cell type and time point are not known. The chain uses TRBV7-8 and TRBJ2-1, with D possibly being TRBD1 or TRBD2 (5 bases each). Source material: PBMCs or a T cell subset sorted from them (not recorded which). CDR3: CASSLGGRHNEQFF. CDR3 DNA: TGTGCCAGCAGCTTAGGGGGACGCCACAATGAGCAGTTCTTC.